Following are 16 T cell receptor beta chains from one sample sequenced in a study of cytomegalovirus exposure and HLA in healthy donors. PCR amplification relied on 60 Vbeta primers (plus 13 Jbeta primers). Produced via immunoSEQ multiplex PCR; TCRdb's table is partial and in-frame only. The sample holds fewer than 150,000 clones, over 80% seen once. Sequenced material: PBMCs. Receptor source: a man between 50 and 59 years old in good health and CMV-seronegative.

The table lists this clone with a few counts. V and J are TRBV28 and TRBJ1-5; D remains ambiguous. Per germline, CDR1 MDHEN and CDR2 SYDVKM. The V and J ends lost 3 bases and 5 bases respectively, with 11 bases between them. There are 14 residues in the CDR3. The CDR3 here is CASSFGREDQPQHF. Written as DNA, the CDR3 is TGTGCCAGCAGTTTCGGGAGGGAAGATCAGCCCCAGCATTTT.

The rearrangement joins TRBV4-3 to TRBJ2-2; TRBD2 aligns across 12 bases. This CDR3 contains 17 residues. Germline V CDR1 and CDR2: LGHNA, YSLEER. V shed 2 bases, J shed 7 bases, and the junction held 8 bases outside the gene matches. CDR3 residues: CASSQSTSGGRGGELFF. CDR3 sequence (DNA): TGCGCCAGCAGCCAATCGACTAGCGGGGGCCGGGGCGGGGAGCTGTTTTTT.

The chain uses TRBV6-1 and TRBJ2-7, with 7 positions matching TRBD1. The ends lost 5 bases at V and 1 base at J; junction bases unmatched: 8. The CDR3 has 15 residues. Germline lookup yields CDR1 MNHNS and CDR2 SASEGT. The CDR3: CASSRPGQKSYEQYF. The CDR3 region has the DNA TGTGCCAGCAGTAGACCGGGACAGAAATCCTACGAGCAGTACTTC.

The chain is built from TRBV11-2 and TRBJ2-1, with D possibly matching TRBD1 (5 bases). This CDR3 is 13 amino acids long. Trimming cost V 8 bases and J 4 bases, with 12 bases left between them. Germline CDR1 reads SGHAT; CDR2 reads FQNNGV. The CDR3 loop is CASGHTTYNEQFF. The CDR3 DNA follows: TGTGCCAGCGGACACACCACATACAATGAGCAGTTCTTC.

The gene calls are TRBV10-3 and TRBJ2-3; 14 positions match TRBD2. Germline assignment: CDR1 ENHRY and CDR2 SYGVKD. V was clipped by 4 bases and J by 3 bases; unmatched bases: 3. The CDR3 has 16 residues. The CDR3 sequence: CAISAGTSGRTDTQYF. The CDR3 coding sequence is TGTGCCATCAGTGCAGGGACTAGCGGGAGAACAGATACGCAGTATTTT.

On this clone: The sample contains more than one DNA sequence encoding this CDR3. The rearrangement uses TRBV9 and TRBJ2-3; TRBD2 agrees at 10 bases. With V trimmed by 0 bases and J by 3 bases, 1 base remained unmatched. The CDR3 covers 15 residues. Germline V gene sequence: CDR1 SGDLS, CDR2 YYNGEE. CDR3 residues: CASSVAAGGTDTQYF. As DNA, the CDR3 is TGTGCCAGCAGCGTAGCAGCGGGAGGGACAGATACGCAGTATTTT. Complete variable domain (other parts from reference TRBV9 and TRBJ2-3): DSGVTQTPKHLITATGQRVTLRCSPRSGDLSVYWYQQSLDQGLQFLIQYYNGEERAKGNILERFSAQQFPDLHSELNLSSLELGDSALYFCASSVAAGGTDTQYFGPGTRLTVL.

The gene calls are TRBV28 and TRBJ1-2; TRBD1 agrees at 7 bases. Germline CDR1 reads MDHEN; CDR2 reads SYDVKM. The CDR3 is made up of 13 amino acids. J lost 8 bases, V lost 6 bases, and 9 bases had no gene match. CDR3 protein: CASRKTGLVGYTF. The CDR3 nucleotides read TGTGCCAGCAGAAAGACAGGGTTAGTAGGCTACACCTTC.

In this sample, this clone turned up a few times. One end of the junction does not line up with germline, which may come from a read error. This chain uses TRBV5-6 with TRBJ1-2; no clear D gene. The CDR3 spans 15 residues. In germline, CDR1 is SGHDT, CDR2 YYEEEE. The CDR3 here is CASSSRWGANYGYPF. Here the CDR3 DNA reads TGTGCCAGCAGCTCTCGTTGGGGAGCTAACTATGGCTACCCCTTC. The whole variable domain, remainder taken from reference TRBV5-6 and TRBJ1-2, is DAGVTQSPTHLIKTRGQQVTLRCSPKSGHDTVSWYQQALGQGPQFIFQYYEEEERQRGNFPDRFSGHQFPNYSSELNVNALLLGDSALYLCASSSRWGANYGYPFGSGTRLTVV.

A single count supports this clone. The CDR3 reads CASSSTGDYNEQFF. The CDR3 DNA sequence: TGCGCCAGCAGCTCGACAGGGGACTACAATGAGCAGTTCTTC. The chain employs TRBV5-1 and TRBJ2-1; 8 nucleotides match TRBD1. J was trimmed by 3 bases and V by 3 bases; bases with no gene match: 2. CDR3 length: 14 amino acids. CDR1 SGHRS and CDR2 YFSETQ come from the germline V gene.

Concerning this clone: At the DNA level, this CDR3 is encoded by other sequences in the same sample as well. The chain has TRBV7-9 and TRBJ1-1; D perhaps matches TRBD1 (5 bases). The V gene lost 1 base and the J gene lost 2 bases, with 11 bases spanning the gap. From germline, CDR1 is SEHNR and CDR2 FQNEAQ (reference sequence). This CDR3 is 15 amino acids long. The CDR3 bases are TGTGCCAGCAGCTTAGGGGCCGGGACTAACACTGAAGCTTTCTTT. This translates into CASSLGAGTNTEAFF.

The chain recombines TRBV19 with TRBJ2-2; 10 nucleotides match TRBD2. The CDR3 is 16 residues long. V lost 3 bases and J lost 8; bases outside the gene matches: 9. Germline V lookup: CDR1 LNHDA, CDR2 SQIVND (reference sequence). CDR3 bases: TGTGCCAGTAGTATCTTAGCGGGAGGCAGAAGGGGGGAGCTGTTTTTT. Protein: CASSILAGGRRGELFF. Together with reference TRBV19 and TRBJ2-2, the CDR3 gives the full variable domain: DGGITQSPKYLFRKEGQNVTLSCEQNLNHDAMYWYRQDPGQGLRLIYYSQIVNDFQKGDIAEGYSVSREKKESFPLTVTSAQKNPTAFYLCASSILAGGRRGELFFGEGSRLTVL.

The sample holds one count of this clone. The chain links TRBV5-1 to TRBJ1-4, with D possibly being TRBD1 (6 bases). The CDR3 length is 14 residues. Trimming stripped 4 bases from V and 8 bases from J, with 15 bases between. Germline lookup yields CDR1 SGHRS and CDR2 YFSETQ. The CDR3 loop is CASSLQRTDEKLFF. The DNA of the CDR3 is TGCGCCAGCAGCCTGCAACGGACAGACGAAAAACTGTTTTTT.

The rearrangement uses TRBV7-3 and TRBJ1-2, with 8 bases lining up with TRBD1. The CDR3 runs 13 residues. The V segment lost 5 bases and the J segment 6 bases; nucleotides outside the gene matches: 5. From germline, CDR1 is SGHTA and CDR2 FQGTGA. CDR3 in amino acids: CASSVDRGHGYTF. The CDR3 nucleotides are TGTGCCAGCAGCGTCGACAGGGGCCATGGCTACACCTTC.

The genes are TRBV9 and TRBJ2-5; D is unclear. The CDR3 consists of 15 residues. Germline V gene data show CDR1 as SGDLS and CDR2 as YYNGEE. V lost 3 bases and J lost 1, with 13 bases in between. In nucleotides, the CDR3 is TGTGCCAGCAGCGCCGGTGGGCCCCCCCAAGAGACCCAGTACTTC. This translates into CASSAGGPPQETQYF.

The rearrangement joins TRBV5-1 to TRBJ2-5; TRBD2 aligns across 9 bases. The CDR3 is 14 amino acids. V was pared by 4 bases and J by 5 bases, with 6 bases of the junction left unmatched. Germline V gene sequence: CDR1 SGHRS, CDR2 YFSETQ. CDR3 sequence (DNA): TGCGCCAGCAGCGCGGGAGGGCCGGGGGAGACCCAGTACTTC. It translates to CASSAGGPGETQYF.

The genes are TRBV10-3 and TRBJ2-3, with TRBD1 identical over 12 bases. CDR3 length: 14 amino acids. J gave up 4 bases and V 10 bases, and 6 bases lay outside the gene matches. CDR1 is ENHRY and CDR2 is SYGVKD in the germline V gene. The CDR3, as DNA: TGTGCCACGGGACAGGGGGCTCCGGCAGATACGCAGTATTTT. Translating gives CATGQGAPADTQYF.